These 20 T cell receptor beta chains share one sample of origin, sequenced in a study of blood T cell repertoires in COVID-19. Assay used: immunoSEQ multiplex PCR; TCRdb lists only in-frame clones, some missing. This repertoire shows some 240,000 clones, 75% to 85% found once; its top ten account for about 9.7%. The sample was peripheral blood. The receptors derive from a man over 45 with active or convalescent COVID-19.

The rearrangement uses TRBV20-1 and TRBJ1-1; tentative D call: TRBD1 (5 bases). The CDR3 spans 11 residues. CDR1 DFQATT and CDR2 SNEGSKA come from the germline V gene (reference sequence). V lost 8 bases to trimming and J lost 4 bases, with 11 bases between them. The CDR3 bases are TGCAGTACCCGCAGGGTCACTGAAGCTTTCTTT. It translates to CSTRRVTEAFF.

The V gene is TRBV28, the J gene TRBJ2-7, with TRBD2 matching 10 bases. The CDR3 has 14 residues. The germline V gene encodes CDR1 MDHEN and CDR2 SYDVKM. The V segment lost 6 bases and the J segment 4 bases; nucleotides outside the gene matches: 6. Here the CDR3 DNA reads TGTGCCAGCAGGGTAGCGGGAGGTGGGTACGAGCAGTACTTC. It encodes CASRVAGGGYEQYF.

The rearrangement joins TRBV6-5 to TRBJ2-7; no reliable D call. The CDR3 has 12 residues. Germline-derived CDR1 and CDR2 are MNHEY and SVGAGI. V gave up 0 bases and J gave up 6 bases, with 6 bases separating them. The CDR3 bases are TGTGCCAGCAGTTACTCGTCAGGCGAGCAGTACTTC. Its translation: CASSYSSGEQYF.

The rearrangement uses TRBV18 and TRBJ2-3; maybe TRBD1 (6 bases). V gave up 6 bases and J gave up 4 bases, with 14 bases separating them. The length of the CDR3 is 14 residues. Germline values: CDR1 KGHSH, CDR2 LQKENI. DNA of the CDR3: TGTGCCAGCTCGCTCCACAGGGTCGCAGATACGCAGTATTTT. It is translated as CASSLHRVADTQYF. The full variable domain, its missing parts supplied by reference TRBV18 and TRBJ2-3, is NAGVMQNPRHLVRRRGQEARLRCSPMKGHSHVYWYRQLPEEGLKFMVYLQKENIIDESGMPKERFSAEFPKEGPSILRIQQVVRGDSAAYFCASSLHRVADTQYFGPGTRLTVL.

This clone was detected only a few times. The chain is built from TRBV19 and TRBJ2-2; D not certain. Germline V gene lookup returns CDR1 LNHDA and CDR2 SQIVND (reference sequence). Trimming pared 5 bases from V and 1 base from J, leaving 8 bases between. The CDR3 spans 14 residues. CDR3 nucleotides: TGTGCCAGTAGTTTAAAGCTGAACACCGGGGAGCTGTTTTTT. Protein sequence: CASSLKLNTGELFF.

The chain is built from TRBV4-1 and TRBJ2-1, with D possibly matching TRBD1 (6 bases). The CDR3 is 16 residues long. V gave up 1 base and J gave up 4 bases, with 14 bases separating them. Germline loops: CDR1 MGHRA, CDR2 YSYEKL. The CDR3: CASSQVGRGKYNEQFF. The DNA for the CDR3 is TGCGCCAGCAGCCAAGTAGGAAGGGGGAAATACAATGAGCAGTTCTTC.

In this sample, this clone turned up once. The genes are TRBV13 and TRBJ2-3; 8 bases fit TRBD2. Germline CDR1 and CDR2: PRHDT and FYEKMQ (reference sequence). The CDR3 has 18 residues. Trimming at V came to 4 bases and at J to 2 bases, leaving 14 bases not matched to a gene. CDR3 region: CASSSQGSSGPYTDTQYF. The CDR3 DNA sequence: TGTGCCAGCAGCTCACAGGGTTCTAGCGGGCCTTACACAGATACGCAGTATTTT.

The J gene is TRBJ2-7, the V gene TRBV2; 8 bases fit TRBD2. The germline gives CDR1 SNHLY, CDR2 FYNNEI. V lost 10 bases to trimming and J lost 3 bases; unmatched junction nucleotides: 8. The CDR3 is made up of 13 amino acids. CDR3 in amino acids: CATVSGLDYEQYF. The DNA of the CDR3 is TGTGCCACCGTTTCGGGACTAGACTACGAGCAGTACTTC.

The V gene is TRBV18, the J gene TRBJ2-2, with 7 bases lining up with TRBD1. Germline lookup yields CDR1 KGHSH and CDR2 LQKENI. J was trimmed by 0 bases and V by 4 bases; bases with no gene match: 5. This CDR3 spans 16 amino acids. This CDR3 reads CASSRGGGPNTGELFF. Written as DNA, the CDR3 is TGTGCCAGCTCACGAGGGGGCGGTCCGAACACCGGGGAGCTGTTTTTT.

This chain joins TRBV4-1 and TRBJ1-5; D gene ambiguous. Trimming removed 2 bases at V and 5 bases at J, with 10 bases between. Per the germline V gene, CDR1 is MGHRA and CDR2 is YSYEKL. This CDR3 has 14 amino acids. The CDR3, as DNA: TGCGCCAGCAGCCAAATACCTGGAGATCAGCCCCAGCATTTT. Its protein is CASSQIPGDQPQHF.

Worth noting for this clone: Since no conserved phenylalanine or tryptophan closes the CDR3, a read error is the likely cause. It is unclear where the CDR3 begins or ends on the DNA, so no DNA is shown, and the CDR3 is as TCRdb lists it. The chain joins TRBV7-9 to TRBJ2-3; the table's D call, TRBD2, was not checked against the DNA. In germline, CDR1 is SEHNR, CDR2 FQNEAQ (reference sequence). The CDR3 adds up to 14 amino acids, both ends counted. CDR3 protein: CASSLDAAGLTKFR.

The V and J genes are TRBV6-1 and TRBJ2-1; the match to TRBD2 covers 12 bases. CDR1 is MNHNS and CDR2 is SASEGT in the germline V gene. The ends lost 3 bases at V and 4 bases at J; junction bases unmatched: 4. This CDR3 has 16 residues. The CDR3 DNA reads as TGTGCCAGCAGTGACGCCGGGACTAGCGGGTACAATGAGCAGTTCTTC. It translates to CASSDAGTSGYNEQFF.

The chain employs TRBV10-3 and TRBJ1-3; D gene uncertain. V lost 2 bases to trimming and J lost 0 bases, with 11 bases between them. The CDR3 extends over 16 amino acids. From germline, CDR1 is ENHRY and CDR2 SYGVKD. The CDR3 DNA reads TGTGCCATCAGTGAGCTGTTACGGAGCTCTGGAAACACCATATATTTT. Translation gives CAISELLRSSGNTIYF.

The chain has TRBV6-5 and TRBJ1-5, with D perhaps matching TRBD1 (5 bases). Germline V gene sequence: CDR1 MNHEY, CDR2 SVGAGI. The V and J ends lost 2 bases and 5 bases respectively, with 10 bases between them. CDR3 length: 14 amino acids. For the CDR3, the DNA is TGTGCCAGCAGTTACCCCCCCAGGGATCAGCCCCAGCATTTT. This gives the protein CASSYPPRDQPQHF.

This clone showed up just a few times. The rearrangement uses TRBV18 and TRBJ1-2; D call uncertain. CDR3 length: 17 residues. Per germline, CDR1 KGHSH and CDR2 LQKENI. The V end lost 0 bases, the J end lost 1 base, and 15 bases lay between the germline ends. CDR3 amino acids: CASSPPPTRSFNYGYTF. The CDR3 DNA sequence: TGTGCCAGCTCACCACCTCCAACAAGATCCTTTAACTATGGCTACACCTTC.

The rearrangement links TRBV3-1 (or the pseudogene TRBV3-2) to TRBJ2-7, with TRBD2 as a possible D gene (5 bases). V lost 8 bases and J lost 0, with 11 bases in between. The CDR3 has 13 residues. CDR1 and CDR2 from the germline V gene are LGHDT and YNNKEL (reference sequence). The CDR3 reads CASGFRDSYEQYV. CDR3 nucleotides: TGTGCCAGCGGATTCCGGGACTCCTACGAGCAGTACGTC.

The chain employs TRBV15 and TRBJ2-4; the match to TRBD1 covers 8 bases. The germline V gene encodes CDR1 LNHNV and CDR2 YYDKDF (reference sequence). CDR3 length equals 17 residues. V lost 1 base, J lost 8 bases, and 13 bases stayed unmatched. The CDR3 bases are TGTGCCACCAGCAGAGTGGGAACAGGGGGACAAGCTTACATTCAGTACTTC. Encoded protein: CATSRVGTGGQAYIQYF.

This chain connects TRBV6-2 or TRBV6-3 to TRBJ2-1; TRBD2 might be the D (5 bases). V lost 2 bases to trimming and J lost 5 bases, with 10 bases between them. Germline V CDR1 and CDR2: MNHEY, SVGEGT. This CDR3 contains 14 residues. CDR3 DNA sequence: TGTGCCAGCAGTTACGTCGGACTCAACAATGAGCAGTTCTTC. Translation gives CASSYVGLNNEQFF.

This chain links TRBV4-3 with TRBJ2-2, with unresolved D. V lost 0 bases to trimming and J lost 3 bases, with 8 bases between them. Germline-derived CDR1 and CDR2 are LGHNA and YSLEER. The CDR3 loop spans 15 amino acids. CDR3 region: CASSQELQDTGELFF. CDR3 coding DNA: TGCGCCAGCAGCCAAGAGCTGCAGGACACCGGGGAGCTGTTTTTT.

CDR3 region: CASSGGTVGGELFF. CDR3 in DNA: TGTGCCAGCAGTGGGGGGACAGTTGGTGGGGAGCTGTTTTTT. The chain is built from TRBV28 and TRBJ2-2, with TRBD1 as a possible D gene (7 bases). V was cut by 5 bases and J by 8 bases, with 15 bases left in between. Germline CDR1 and CDR2: MDHEN and SYDVKM. CDR3 length: 14 amino acids.